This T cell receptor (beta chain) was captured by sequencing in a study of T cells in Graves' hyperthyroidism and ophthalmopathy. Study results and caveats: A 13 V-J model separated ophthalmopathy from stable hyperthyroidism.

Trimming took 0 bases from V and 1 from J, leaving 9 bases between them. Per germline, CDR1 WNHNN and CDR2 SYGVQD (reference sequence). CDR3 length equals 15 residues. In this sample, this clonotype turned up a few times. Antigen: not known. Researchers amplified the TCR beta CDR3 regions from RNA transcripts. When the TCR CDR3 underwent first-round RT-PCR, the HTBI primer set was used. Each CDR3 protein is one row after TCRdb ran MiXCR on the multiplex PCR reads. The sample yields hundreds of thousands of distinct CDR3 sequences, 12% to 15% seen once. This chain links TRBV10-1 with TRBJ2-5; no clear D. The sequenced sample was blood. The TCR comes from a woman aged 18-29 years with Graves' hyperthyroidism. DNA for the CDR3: TGCGCCAGCAGTGAGTCGTCACGAGCCCAAGAGACCCAGTACTTC. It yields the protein CASSESSRAQETQYF.